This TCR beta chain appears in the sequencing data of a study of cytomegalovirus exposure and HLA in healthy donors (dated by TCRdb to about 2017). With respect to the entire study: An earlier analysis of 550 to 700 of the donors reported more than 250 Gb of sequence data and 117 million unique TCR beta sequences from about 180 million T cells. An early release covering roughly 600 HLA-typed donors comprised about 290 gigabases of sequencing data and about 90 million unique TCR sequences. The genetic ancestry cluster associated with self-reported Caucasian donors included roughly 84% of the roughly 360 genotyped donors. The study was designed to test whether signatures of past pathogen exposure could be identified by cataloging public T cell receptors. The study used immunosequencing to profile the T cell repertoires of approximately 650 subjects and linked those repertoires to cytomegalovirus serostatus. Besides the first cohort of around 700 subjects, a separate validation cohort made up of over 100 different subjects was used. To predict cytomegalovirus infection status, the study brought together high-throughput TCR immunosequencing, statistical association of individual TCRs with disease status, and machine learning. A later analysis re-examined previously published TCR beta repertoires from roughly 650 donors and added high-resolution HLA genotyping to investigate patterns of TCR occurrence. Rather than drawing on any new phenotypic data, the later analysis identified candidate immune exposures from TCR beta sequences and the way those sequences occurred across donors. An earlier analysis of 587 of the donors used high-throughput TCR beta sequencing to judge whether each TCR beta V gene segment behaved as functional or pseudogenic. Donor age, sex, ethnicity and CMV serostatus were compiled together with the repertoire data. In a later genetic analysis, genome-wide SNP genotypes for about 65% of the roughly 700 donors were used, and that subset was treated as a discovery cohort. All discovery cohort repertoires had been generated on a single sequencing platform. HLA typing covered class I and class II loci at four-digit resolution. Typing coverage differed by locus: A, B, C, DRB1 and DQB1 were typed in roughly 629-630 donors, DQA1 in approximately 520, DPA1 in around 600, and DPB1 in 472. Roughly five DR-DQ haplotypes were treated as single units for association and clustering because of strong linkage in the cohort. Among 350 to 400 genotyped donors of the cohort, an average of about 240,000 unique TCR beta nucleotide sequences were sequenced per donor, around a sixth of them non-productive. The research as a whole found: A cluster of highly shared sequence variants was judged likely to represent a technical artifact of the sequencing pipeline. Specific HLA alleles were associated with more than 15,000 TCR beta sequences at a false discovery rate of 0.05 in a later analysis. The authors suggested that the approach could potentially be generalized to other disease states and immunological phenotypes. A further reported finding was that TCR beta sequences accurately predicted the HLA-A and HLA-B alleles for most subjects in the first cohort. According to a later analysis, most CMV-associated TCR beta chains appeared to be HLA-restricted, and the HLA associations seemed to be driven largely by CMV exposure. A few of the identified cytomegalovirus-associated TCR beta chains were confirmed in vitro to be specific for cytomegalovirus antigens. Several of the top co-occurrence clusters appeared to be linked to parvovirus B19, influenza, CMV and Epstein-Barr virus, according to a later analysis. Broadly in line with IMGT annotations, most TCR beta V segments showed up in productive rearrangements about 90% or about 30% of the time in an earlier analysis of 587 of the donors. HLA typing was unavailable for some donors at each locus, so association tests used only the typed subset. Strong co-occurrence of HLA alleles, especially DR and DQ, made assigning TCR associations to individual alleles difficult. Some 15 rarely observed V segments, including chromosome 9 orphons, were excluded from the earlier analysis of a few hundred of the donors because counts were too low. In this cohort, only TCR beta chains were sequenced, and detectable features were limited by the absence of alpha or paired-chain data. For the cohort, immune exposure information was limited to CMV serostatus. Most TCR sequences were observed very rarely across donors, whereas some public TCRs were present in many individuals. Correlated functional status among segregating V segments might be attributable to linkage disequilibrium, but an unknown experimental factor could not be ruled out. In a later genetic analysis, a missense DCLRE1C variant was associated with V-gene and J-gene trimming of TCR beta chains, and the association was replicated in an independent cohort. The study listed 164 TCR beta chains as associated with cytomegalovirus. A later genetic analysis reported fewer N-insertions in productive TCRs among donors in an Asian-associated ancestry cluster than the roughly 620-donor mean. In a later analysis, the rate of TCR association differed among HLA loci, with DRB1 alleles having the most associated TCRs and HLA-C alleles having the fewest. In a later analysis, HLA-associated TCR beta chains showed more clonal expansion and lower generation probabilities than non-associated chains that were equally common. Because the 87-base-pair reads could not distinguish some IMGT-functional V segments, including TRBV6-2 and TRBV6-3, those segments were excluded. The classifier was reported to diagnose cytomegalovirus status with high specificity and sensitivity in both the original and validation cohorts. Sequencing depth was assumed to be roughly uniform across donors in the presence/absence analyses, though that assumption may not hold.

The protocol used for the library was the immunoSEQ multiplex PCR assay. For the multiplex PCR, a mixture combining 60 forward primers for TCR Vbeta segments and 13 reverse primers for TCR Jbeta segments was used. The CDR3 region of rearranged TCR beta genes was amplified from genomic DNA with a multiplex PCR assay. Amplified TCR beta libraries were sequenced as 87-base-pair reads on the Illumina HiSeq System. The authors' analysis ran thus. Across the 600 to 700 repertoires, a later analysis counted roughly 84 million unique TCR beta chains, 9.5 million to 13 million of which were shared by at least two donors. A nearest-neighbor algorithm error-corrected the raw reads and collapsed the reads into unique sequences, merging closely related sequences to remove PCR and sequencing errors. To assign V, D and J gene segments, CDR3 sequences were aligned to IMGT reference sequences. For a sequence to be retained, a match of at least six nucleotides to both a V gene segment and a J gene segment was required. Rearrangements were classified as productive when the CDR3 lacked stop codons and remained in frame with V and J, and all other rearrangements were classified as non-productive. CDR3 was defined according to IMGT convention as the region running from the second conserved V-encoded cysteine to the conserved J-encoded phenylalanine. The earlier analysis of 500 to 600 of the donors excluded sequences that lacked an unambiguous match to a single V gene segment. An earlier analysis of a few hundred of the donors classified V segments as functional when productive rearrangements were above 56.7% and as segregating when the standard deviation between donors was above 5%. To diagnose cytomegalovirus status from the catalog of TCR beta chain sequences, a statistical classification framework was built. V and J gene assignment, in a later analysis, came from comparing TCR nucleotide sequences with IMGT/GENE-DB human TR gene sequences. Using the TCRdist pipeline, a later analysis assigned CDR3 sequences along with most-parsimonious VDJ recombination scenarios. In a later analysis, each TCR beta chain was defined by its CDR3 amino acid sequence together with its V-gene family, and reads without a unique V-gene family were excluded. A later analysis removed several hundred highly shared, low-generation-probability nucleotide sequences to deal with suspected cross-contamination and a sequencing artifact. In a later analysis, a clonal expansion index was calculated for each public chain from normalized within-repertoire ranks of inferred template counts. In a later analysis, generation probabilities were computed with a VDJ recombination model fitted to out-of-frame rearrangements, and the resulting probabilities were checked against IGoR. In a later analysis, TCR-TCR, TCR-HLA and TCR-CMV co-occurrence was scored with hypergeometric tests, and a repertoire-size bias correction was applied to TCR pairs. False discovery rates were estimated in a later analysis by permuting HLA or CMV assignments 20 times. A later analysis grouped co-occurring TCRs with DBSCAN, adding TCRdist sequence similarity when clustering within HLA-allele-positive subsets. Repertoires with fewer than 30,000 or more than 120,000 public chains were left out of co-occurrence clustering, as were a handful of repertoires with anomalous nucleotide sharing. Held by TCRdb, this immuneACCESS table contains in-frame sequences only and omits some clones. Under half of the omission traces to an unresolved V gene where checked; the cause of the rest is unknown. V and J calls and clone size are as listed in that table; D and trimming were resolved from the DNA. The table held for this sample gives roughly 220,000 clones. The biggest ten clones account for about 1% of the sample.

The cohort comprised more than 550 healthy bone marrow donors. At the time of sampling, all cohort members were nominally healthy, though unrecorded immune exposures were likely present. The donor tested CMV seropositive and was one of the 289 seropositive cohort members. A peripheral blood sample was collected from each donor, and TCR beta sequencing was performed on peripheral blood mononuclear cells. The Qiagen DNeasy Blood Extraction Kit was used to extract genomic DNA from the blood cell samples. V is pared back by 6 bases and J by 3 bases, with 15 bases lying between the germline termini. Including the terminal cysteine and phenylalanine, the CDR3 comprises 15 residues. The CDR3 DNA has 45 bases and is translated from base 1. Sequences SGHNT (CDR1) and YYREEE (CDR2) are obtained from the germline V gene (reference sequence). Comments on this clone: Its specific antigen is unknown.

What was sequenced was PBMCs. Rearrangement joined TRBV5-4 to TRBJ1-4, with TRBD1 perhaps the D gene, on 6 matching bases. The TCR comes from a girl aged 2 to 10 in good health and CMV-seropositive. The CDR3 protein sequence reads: CASTRGGAANEKLFF. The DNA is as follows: TGTGCCAGCACGCGCGGGGGCGCTGCTAATGAAAAACTGTTTTTT.